This note documents a single T cell receptor beta chain sequence. Some clones are missing from TCRdb's copy, which holds only in-frame ones; the method was immunoSEQ multiplex PCR. The table includes 250,000 to 350,000 clones, around 85% detected once. This entry is derived from a study of blood T cell repertoires in COVID-19. Study as a whole: Both acute and convalescent COVID-19 samples were obtained from the United States, Italy and Spain. Nucleic acid was either cDNA or gDNA, and it came from T cells, B-cell-depleted T cells, or PBMCs.

V was cut by 0 bases and J by 0 bases, with 5 bases left in between. Germline-derived CDR1 and CDR2 are MNHEY and SMNVEV (reference sequence). The CDR3 has 14 amino acids. The V gene is TRBV27, the J gene TRBJ1-1; D is undetermined. Sequencing used peripheral blood. This receptor was taken from a human donor with COVID-19, enrolled during active disease. The donor label of this sample is uncertain. This CDR3 reads CASSLSRVNTEAFF. Here the CDR3 DNA reads TGTGCCAGCAGTTTATCGAGGGTGAACACTGAAGCTTTCTTT.